The clone carrying this T cell receptor beta chain has a single count. Its antigen is unknown. Donors each had at least one pre-ART PBMC sample and at least two post-ART ones. The data are from a study of long-term antiretroviral therapy in people with HIV. Between the trimmed V and J ends, which lost 2 bases and 0 bases, there was a span of 14 bases. CDR3 length equals 16 residues. Germline V CDR1 and CDR2: SQVTM, ANQGSEA. Study observations and caveats: Clones with expansion before ART led the repertoire at all time points. Nothing was known about ART adherence, viral resistance or changes in therapy. Blood sampling spanned 2004 to 2017, possibly under older ART regimens.

Survey-level immunoSEQ v3.0 assays were run. The table came from immunoSEQ multiplex PCR; TCRdb's copy has only in-frame clones and leaves some out. This repertoire shows about 23,000 clones, around four fifths found once; its top ten account for 10% to 15%. Source: unsorted PBMCs, taken 1.6 years after starting antiretroviral therapy. This rearrangement joins TRBV29-1 to TRBJ2-1, with a weak D call TRBD2 (5 bases). This receptor was taken from a man in his forties with HIV. The CDR3, as DNA: TGCAGCGTTGAAAAGGGAGCGTCTTCCTCCTACAATGAGCAGTTCTTC. Its protein product is CSVEKGASSSYNEQFF.